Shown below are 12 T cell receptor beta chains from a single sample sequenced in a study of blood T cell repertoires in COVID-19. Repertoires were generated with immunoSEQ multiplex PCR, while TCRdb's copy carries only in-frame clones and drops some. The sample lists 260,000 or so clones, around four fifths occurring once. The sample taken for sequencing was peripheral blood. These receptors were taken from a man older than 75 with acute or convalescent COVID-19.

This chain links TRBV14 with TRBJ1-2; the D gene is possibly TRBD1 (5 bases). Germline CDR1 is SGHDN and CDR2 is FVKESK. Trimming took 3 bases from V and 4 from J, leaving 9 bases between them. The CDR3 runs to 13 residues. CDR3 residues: CASSQTGGYGYTF. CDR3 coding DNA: TGTGCCAGCAGCCAGACCGGGGGCTATGGCTACACCTTC.

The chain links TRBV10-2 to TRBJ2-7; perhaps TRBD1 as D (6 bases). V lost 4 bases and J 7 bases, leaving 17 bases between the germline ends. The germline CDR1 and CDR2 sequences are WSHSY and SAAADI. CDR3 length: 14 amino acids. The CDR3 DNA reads TGCGCCAGCAGTGGTCCCGGGACACCGAGGGAGCAGTACTTC. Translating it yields CASSGPGTPREQYF.

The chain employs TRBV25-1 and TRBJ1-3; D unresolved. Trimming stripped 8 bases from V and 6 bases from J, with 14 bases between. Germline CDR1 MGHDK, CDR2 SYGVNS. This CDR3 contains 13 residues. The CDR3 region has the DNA TGTGCCAGCTCACCTTCGGGTTCAAACACCATATATTTT. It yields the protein CASSPSGSNTIYF. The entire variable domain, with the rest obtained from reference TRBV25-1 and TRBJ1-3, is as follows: EADIYQTPRYLVIGTGKKITLECSQTMGHDKMYWYQQDPGMELHLIHYSYGVNSTEKGDLSSESTVSRIRTEHFPLTLESARPSHTSQYLCASSPSGSNTIYFGEGSWLTVV.

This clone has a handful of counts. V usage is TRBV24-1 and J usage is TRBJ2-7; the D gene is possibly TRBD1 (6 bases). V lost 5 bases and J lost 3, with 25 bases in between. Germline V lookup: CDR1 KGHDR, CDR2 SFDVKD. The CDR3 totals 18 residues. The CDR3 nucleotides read TGTGCCACCAGTGTTCTTGTAGTTCTCAGGGGCAAGGACTACGAGCAGTACTTC. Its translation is CATSVLVVLRGKDYEQYF.

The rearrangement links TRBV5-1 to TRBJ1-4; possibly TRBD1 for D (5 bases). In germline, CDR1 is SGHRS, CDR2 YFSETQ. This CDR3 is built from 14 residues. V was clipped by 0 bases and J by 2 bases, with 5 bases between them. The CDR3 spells CASSLAGTNEKLFF. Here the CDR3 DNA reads TGCGCCAGCAGCTTGGCAGGGACTAATGAAAAACTGTTTTTT.

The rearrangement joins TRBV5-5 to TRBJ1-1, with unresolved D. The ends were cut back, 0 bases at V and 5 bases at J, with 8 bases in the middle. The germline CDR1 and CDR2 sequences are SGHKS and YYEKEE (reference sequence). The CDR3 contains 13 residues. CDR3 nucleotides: TGTGCCAGCAGCTTGGCGAGGAGGACTGAAGCTTTCTTT. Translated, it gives CASSLARRTEAFF.

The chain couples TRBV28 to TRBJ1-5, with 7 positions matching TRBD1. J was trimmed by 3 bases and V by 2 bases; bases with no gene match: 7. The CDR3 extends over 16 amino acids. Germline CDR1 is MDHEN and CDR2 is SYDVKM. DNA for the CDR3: TGTGCCAGCAGTTTAGGACAGGTAGTTATCAATCAGCCCCAGCATTTT. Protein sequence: CASSLGQVVINQPQHF.

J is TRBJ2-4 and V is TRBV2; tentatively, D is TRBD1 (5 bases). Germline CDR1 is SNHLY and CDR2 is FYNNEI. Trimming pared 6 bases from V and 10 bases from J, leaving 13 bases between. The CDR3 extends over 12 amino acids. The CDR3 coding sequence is TGTGCCAGCAGGACTCTAGGGGCAATTCAGTACTTC. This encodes CASRTLGAIQYF.

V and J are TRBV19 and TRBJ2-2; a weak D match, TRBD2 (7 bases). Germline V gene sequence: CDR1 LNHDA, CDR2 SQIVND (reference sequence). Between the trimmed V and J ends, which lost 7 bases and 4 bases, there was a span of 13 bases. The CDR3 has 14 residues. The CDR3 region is CASTGGGGTGELFF. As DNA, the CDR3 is TGTGCCAGTACCGGGGGCGGGGGCACCGGGGAGCTGTTTTTT.

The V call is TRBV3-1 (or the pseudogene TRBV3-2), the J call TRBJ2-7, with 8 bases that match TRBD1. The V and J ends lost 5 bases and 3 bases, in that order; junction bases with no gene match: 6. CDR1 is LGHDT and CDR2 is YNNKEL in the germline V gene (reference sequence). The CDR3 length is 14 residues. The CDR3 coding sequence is TGTGCCAGCAGCGCATCTGGGACAGGCTACGAGCAGTACTTC. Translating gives CASSASGTGYEQYF.

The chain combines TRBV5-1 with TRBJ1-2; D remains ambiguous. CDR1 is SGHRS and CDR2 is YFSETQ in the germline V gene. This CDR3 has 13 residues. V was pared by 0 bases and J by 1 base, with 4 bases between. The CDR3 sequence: CASSLDSNYGYTF. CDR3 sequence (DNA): TGCGCCAGCAGCTTGGACAGTAACTATGGCTACACCTTC.

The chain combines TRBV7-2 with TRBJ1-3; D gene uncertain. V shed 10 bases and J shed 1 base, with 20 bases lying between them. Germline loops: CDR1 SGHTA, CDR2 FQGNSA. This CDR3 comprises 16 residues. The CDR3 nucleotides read TGTGCCACATCCCTTGAGGGTGGGTTATCTGGAAACACCATATATTTT. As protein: CATSLEGGLSGNTIYF. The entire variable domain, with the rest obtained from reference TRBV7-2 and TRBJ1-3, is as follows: GAGVSQSPSNKVTEKGKDVELRCDPISGHTALYWYRQSLGQGLEFLIYFQGNSAPDKSGLPSDRFSAERTGGSVSTLTIQRTQQEDSAVYLCATSLEGGLSGNTIYFGEGSWLTVV.